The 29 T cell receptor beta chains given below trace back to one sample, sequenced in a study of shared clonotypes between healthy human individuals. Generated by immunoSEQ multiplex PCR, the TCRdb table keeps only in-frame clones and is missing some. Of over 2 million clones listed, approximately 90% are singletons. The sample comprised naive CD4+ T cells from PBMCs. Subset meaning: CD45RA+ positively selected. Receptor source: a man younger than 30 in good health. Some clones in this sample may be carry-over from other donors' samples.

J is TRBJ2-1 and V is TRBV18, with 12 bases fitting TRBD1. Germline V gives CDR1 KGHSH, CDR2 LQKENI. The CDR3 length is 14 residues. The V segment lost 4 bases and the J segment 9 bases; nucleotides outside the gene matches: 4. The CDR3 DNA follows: TGTGCCAGCTCACGGGACAGGGGGCAGCGTGAGCAGTTCTTC. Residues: CASSRDRGQREQFF.

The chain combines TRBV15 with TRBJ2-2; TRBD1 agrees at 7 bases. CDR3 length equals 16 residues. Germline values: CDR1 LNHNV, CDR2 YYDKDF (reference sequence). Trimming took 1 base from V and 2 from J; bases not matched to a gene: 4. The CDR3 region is CATSRGGTDNTGELFF. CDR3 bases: TGTGCCACCAGCAGAGGAGGGACAGATAACACCGGGGAGCTGTTTTTT.

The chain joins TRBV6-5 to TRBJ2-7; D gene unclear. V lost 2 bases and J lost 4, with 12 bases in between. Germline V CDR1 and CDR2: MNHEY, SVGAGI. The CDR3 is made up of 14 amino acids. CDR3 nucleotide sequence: TGTGCCAGCAGTTACGTGGGTGCTGGATACGAGCAGTACTTC. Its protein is CASSYVGAGYEQYF.

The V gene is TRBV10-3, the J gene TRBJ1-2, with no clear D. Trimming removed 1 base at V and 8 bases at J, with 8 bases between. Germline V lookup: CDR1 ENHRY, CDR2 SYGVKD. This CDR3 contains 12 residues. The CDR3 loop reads CAISELADGYTF. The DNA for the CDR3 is TGTGCCATCAGTGAGTTAGCAGACGGCTACACCTTC.

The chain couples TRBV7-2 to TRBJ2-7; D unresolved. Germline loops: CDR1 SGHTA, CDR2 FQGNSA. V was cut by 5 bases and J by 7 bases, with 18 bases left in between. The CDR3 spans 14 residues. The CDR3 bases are TGTGCCAGCAGCATAGGACCTGCCCAAGGAGAGCAGTACTTC. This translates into CASSIGPAQGEQYF. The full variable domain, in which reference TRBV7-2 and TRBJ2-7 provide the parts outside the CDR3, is GAGVSQSPSNKVTEKGKDVELRCDPISGHTALYWYRQSLGQGLEFLIYFQGNSAPDKSGLPSDRFSAERTGGSVSTLTIQRTQQEDSAVYLCASSIGPAQGEQYFGPGTRLTVT.

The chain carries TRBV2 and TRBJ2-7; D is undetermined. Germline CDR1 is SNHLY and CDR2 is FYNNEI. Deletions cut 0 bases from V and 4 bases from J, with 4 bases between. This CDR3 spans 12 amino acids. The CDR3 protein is CASSEARYEQYF. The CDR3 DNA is TGTGCCAGCAGTGAAGCCCGATACGAGCAGTACTTC.

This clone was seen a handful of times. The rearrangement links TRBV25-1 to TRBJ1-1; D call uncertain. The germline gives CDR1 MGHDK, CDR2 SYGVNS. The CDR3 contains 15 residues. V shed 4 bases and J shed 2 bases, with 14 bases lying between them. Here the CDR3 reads CASSGPVNTNTEAFF. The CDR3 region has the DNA TGTGCCAGCAGTGGCCCTGTCAATACTAACACTGAAGCTTTCTTT.

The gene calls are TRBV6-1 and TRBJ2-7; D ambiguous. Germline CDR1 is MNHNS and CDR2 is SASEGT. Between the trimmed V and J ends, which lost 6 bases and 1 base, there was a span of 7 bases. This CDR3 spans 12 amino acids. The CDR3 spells CASRWGSYEQYF. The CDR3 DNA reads TGTGCCAGCAGGTGGGGTTCCTACGAGCAGTACTTC.

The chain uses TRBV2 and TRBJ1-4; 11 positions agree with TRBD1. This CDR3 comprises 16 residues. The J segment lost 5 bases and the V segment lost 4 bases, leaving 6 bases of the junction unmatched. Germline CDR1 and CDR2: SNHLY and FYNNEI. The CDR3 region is CASSGTGQGVNEKLFF. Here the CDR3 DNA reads TGTGCCAGCAGTGGGACGGGACAGGGGGTAAATGAAAAACTGTTTTTT.

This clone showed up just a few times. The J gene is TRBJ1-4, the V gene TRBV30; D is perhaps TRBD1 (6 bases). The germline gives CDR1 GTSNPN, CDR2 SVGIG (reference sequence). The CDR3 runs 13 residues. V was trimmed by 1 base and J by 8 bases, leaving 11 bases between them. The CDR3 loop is CAWSEETGEKLFF. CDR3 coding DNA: TGTGCCTGGAGTGAAGAAACAGGGGAAAAACTGTTTTTT.

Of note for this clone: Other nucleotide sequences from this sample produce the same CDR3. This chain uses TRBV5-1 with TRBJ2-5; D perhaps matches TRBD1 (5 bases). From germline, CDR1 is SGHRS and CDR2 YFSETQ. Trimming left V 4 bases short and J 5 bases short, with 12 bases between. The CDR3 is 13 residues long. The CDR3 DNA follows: TGCGCCAGCAGCCTAGGACAAGGGGAGACCCAGTACTTC. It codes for CASSLGQGETQYF.

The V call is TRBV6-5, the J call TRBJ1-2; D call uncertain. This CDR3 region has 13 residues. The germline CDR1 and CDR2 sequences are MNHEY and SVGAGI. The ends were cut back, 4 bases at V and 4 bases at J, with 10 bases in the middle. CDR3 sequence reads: CASSSLIVYGYTF. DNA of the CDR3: TGTGCCAGCAGTTCACTAATCGTCTATGGCTACACCTTC.

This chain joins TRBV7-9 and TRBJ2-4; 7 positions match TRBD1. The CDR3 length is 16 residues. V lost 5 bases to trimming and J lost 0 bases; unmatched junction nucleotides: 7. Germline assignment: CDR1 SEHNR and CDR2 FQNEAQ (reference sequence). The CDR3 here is CASSAWDRGAKNIQYF. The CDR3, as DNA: TGTGCCAGCAGCGCCTGGGACAGAGGAGCCAAAAACATTCAGTACTTC.

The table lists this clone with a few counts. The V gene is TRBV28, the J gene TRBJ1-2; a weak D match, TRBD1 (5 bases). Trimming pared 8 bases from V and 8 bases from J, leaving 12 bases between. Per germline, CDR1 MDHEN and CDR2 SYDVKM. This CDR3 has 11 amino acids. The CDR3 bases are TGTGCCAGCCGTGGGGCGATCGGCTACACCTTC. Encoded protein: CASRGAIGYTF.

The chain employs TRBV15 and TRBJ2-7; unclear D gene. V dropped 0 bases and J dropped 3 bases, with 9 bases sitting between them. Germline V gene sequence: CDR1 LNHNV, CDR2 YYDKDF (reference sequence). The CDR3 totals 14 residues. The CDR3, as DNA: TGTGCCACCAGCAGAGATAACAGCCGCTACGAGCAGTACTTC. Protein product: CATSRDNSRYEQYF.

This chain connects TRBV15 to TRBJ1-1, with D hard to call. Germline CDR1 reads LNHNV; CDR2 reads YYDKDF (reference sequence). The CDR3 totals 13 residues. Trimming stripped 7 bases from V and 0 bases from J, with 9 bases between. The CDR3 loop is CATKTTLNTEAFF. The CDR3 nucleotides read TGTGCCACCAAAACAACTCTGAACACTGAAGCTTTCTTT.

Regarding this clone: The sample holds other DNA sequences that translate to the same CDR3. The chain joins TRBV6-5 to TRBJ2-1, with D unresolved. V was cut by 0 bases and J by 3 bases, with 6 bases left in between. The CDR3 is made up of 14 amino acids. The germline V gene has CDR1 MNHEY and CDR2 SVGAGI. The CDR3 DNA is TGTGCCAGCAGTTACTCGGGCGGCTACAATGAGCAGTTCTTC. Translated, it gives CASSYSGGYNEQFF.

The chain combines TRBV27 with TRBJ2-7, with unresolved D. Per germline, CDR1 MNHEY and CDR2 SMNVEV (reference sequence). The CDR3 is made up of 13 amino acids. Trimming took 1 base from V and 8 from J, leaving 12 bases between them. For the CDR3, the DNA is TGTGCCAGCAGTTTATTATCTCAGAGTAAGCAGTACTTC. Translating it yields CASSLLSQSKQYF.

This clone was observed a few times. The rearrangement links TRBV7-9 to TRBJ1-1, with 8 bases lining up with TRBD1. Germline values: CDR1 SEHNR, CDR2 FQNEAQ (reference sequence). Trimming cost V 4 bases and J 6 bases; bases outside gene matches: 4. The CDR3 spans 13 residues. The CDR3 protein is CASSWDRRAEAFF. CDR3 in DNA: TGTGCCAGCAGCTGGGACAGGAGGGCTGAAGCTTTCTTT.

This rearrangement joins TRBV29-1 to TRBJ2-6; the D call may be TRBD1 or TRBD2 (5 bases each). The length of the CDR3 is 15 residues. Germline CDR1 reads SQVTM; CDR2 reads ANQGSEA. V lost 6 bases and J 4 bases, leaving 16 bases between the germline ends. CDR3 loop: CSVGTSPTGANVLTF. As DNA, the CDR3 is TGCAGCGTCGGGACGTCTCCCACAGGGGCCAACGTCCTGACTTTC.

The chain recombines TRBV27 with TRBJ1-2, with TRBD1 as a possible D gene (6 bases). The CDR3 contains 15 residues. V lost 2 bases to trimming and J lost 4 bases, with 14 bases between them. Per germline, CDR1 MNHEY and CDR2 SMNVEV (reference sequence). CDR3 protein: CASSLGGGAFYGYTF. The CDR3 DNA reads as TGTGCCAGCAGTTTAGGCGGGGGCGCATTCTATGGCTACACCTTC.

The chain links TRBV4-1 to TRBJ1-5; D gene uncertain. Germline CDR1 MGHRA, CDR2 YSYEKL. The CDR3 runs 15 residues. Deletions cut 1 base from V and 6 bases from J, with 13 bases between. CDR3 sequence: CASSQVSGKGQPQHF. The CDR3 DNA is TGCGCCAGCAGCCAAGTCTCAGGAAAGGGTCAGCCCCAGCATTTT.

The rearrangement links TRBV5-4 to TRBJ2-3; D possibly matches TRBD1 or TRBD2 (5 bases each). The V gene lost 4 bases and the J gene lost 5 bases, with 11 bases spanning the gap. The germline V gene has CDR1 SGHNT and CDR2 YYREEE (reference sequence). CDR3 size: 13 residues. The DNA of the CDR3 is TGTGCCAGCAGCCCAGGGACCGTAGATACGCAGTATTTT. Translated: CASSPGTVDTQYF.

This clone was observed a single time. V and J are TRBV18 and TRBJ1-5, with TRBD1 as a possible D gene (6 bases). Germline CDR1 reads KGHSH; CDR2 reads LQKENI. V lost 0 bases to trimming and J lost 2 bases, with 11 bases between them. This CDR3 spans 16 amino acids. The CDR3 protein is CASSPPSQGGNQPQHF. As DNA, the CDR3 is TGTGCCAGCTCACCACCGTCACAGGGCGGCAATCAGCCCCAGCATTTT.

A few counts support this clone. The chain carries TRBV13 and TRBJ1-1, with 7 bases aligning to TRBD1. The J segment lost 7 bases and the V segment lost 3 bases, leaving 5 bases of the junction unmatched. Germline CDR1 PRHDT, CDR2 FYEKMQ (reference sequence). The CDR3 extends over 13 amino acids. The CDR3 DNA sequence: TGTGCCAGCAGCTTCGGACAGGATCTTGAAGCTTTCTTT. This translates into CASSFGQDLEAFF.

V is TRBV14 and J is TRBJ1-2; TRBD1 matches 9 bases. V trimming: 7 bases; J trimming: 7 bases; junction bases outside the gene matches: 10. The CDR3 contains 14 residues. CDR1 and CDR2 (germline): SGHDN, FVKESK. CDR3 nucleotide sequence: TGTGCCAGCACACCGGGACAGGGAGTCGCTGGCTACACCTTC. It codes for CASTPGQGVAGYTF.

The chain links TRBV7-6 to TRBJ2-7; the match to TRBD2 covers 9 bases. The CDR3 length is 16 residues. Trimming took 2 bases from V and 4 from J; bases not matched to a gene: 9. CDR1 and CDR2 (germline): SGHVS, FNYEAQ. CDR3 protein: CASSLQMAGGRYEQYF. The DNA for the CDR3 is TGTGCCAGCAGCTTACAGATGGCGGGAGGGCGGTACGAGCAGTACTTC.

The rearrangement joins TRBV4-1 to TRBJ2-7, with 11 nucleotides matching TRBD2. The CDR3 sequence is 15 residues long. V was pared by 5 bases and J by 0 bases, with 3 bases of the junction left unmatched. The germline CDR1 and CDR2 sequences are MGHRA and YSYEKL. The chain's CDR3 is CASSVTSGSSYEQYF. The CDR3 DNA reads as TGCGCCAGCAGCGTCACTAGCGGGAGCTCCTACGAGCAGTACTTC.

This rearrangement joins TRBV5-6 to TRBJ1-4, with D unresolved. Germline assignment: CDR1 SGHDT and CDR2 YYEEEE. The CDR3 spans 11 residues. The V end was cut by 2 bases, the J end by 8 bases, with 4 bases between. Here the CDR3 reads CASSFDEKLFF. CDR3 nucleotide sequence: TGTGCCAGCAGCTTTGACGAAAAACTGTTTTTT.